The subject of this entry is one TCR beta chain. The sample originates from a study of cytomegalovirus exposure and HLA in healthy donors. PCR used 60 Vbeta primers and 13 Jbeta primers. TCRdb's table, derived via immunoSEQ multiplex PCR, lists solely in-frame clones and lacks some. The sample comprises roughly 150,000 clones, 82% of which are singletons, and 0.9% to 1% rests with the top ten. Germline CDR1 reads MNHEY; CDR2 reads SVGAGI. With V trimmed by 0 bases and J by 3 bases, 6 bases remained unmatched. This CDR3 spans 16 amino acids. Source material: PBMCs. This clonotype originated in a girl aged 2 to 9 in good health and CMV-seropositive. This chain connects TRBV6-5 to TRBJ2-3; 7 bases align to TRBD2. CDR3 protein: CASSYSTGGGTDTQYF. CDR3 in DNA: TGTGCCAGCAGTTACTCGACGGGGGGAGGGACAGATACGCAGTATTTT.